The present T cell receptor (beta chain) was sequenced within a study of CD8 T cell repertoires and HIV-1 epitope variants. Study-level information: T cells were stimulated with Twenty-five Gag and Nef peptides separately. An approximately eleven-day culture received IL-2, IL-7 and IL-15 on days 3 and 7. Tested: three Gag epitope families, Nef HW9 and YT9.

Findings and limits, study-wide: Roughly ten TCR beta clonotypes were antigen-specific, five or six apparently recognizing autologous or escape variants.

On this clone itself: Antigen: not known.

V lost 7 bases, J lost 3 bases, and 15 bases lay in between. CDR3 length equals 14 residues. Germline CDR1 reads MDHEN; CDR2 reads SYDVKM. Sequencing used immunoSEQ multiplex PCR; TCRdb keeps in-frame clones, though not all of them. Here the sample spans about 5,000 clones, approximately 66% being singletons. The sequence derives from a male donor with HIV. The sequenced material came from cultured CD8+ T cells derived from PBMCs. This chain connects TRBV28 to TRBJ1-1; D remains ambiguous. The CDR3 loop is CASTPSKEDTEAFF. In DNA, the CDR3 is TGTGCCAGCACCCCGTCAAAGGAAGACACTGAAGCTTTCTTT.